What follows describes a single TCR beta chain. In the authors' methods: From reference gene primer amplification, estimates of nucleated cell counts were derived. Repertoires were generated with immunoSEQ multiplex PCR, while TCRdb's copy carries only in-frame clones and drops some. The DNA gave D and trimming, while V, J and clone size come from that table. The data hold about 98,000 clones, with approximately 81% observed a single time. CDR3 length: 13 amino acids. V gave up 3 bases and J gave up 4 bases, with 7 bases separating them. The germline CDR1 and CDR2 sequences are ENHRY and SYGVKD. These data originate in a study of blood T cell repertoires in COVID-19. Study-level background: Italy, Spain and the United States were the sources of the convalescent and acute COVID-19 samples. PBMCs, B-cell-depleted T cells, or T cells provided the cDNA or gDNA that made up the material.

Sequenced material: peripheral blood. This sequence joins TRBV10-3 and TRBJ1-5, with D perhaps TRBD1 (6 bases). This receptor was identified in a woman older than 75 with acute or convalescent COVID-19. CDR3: CAISEQGNQPQHF. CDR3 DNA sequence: TGTGCCATCAGTGAACAGGGAAATCAGCCCCAGCATTTT.